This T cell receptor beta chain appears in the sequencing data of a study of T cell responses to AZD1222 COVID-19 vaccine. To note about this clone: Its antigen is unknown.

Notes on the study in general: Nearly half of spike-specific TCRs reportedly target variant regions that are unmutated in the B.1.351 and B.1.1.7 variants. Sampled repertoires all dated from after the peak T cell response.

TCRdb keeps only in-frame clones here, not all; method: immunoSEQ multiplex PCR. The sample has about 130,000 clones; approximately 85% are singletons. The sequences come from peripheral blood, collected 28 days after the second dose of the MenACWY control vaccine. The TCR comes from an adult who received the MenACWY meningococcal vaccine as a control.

In DNA, the CDR3 is TGCAGCGTTAAGCGCGTTGGGAACCAGGGGGCGCAGGGTGGCTACACCTTC. Its translation: CSVKRVGNQGAQGGYTF. The gene calls are TRBV29-1 and TRBJ1-2, with 8 bases that match TRBD1. Per the germline V gene, CDR1 is SQVTM and CDR2 is ANQGSEA. The CDR3 sequence is 17 residues long. The V and J ends lost 5 bases and 7 bases, in that order; junction bases with no gene match: 21. Based on the CDR3 plus reference TRBV29-1 and TRBJ1-2, the full variable domain is SAVISQKPSRDICQRGTSLTIQCQVDSQVTMMFWYRQQPGQSLTLIATANQGSEATYESGFVIDKFPISRPNLTFSTLTVSNMSPEDSSIYLCSVKRVGNQGAQGGYTFGSGTRLTVV.